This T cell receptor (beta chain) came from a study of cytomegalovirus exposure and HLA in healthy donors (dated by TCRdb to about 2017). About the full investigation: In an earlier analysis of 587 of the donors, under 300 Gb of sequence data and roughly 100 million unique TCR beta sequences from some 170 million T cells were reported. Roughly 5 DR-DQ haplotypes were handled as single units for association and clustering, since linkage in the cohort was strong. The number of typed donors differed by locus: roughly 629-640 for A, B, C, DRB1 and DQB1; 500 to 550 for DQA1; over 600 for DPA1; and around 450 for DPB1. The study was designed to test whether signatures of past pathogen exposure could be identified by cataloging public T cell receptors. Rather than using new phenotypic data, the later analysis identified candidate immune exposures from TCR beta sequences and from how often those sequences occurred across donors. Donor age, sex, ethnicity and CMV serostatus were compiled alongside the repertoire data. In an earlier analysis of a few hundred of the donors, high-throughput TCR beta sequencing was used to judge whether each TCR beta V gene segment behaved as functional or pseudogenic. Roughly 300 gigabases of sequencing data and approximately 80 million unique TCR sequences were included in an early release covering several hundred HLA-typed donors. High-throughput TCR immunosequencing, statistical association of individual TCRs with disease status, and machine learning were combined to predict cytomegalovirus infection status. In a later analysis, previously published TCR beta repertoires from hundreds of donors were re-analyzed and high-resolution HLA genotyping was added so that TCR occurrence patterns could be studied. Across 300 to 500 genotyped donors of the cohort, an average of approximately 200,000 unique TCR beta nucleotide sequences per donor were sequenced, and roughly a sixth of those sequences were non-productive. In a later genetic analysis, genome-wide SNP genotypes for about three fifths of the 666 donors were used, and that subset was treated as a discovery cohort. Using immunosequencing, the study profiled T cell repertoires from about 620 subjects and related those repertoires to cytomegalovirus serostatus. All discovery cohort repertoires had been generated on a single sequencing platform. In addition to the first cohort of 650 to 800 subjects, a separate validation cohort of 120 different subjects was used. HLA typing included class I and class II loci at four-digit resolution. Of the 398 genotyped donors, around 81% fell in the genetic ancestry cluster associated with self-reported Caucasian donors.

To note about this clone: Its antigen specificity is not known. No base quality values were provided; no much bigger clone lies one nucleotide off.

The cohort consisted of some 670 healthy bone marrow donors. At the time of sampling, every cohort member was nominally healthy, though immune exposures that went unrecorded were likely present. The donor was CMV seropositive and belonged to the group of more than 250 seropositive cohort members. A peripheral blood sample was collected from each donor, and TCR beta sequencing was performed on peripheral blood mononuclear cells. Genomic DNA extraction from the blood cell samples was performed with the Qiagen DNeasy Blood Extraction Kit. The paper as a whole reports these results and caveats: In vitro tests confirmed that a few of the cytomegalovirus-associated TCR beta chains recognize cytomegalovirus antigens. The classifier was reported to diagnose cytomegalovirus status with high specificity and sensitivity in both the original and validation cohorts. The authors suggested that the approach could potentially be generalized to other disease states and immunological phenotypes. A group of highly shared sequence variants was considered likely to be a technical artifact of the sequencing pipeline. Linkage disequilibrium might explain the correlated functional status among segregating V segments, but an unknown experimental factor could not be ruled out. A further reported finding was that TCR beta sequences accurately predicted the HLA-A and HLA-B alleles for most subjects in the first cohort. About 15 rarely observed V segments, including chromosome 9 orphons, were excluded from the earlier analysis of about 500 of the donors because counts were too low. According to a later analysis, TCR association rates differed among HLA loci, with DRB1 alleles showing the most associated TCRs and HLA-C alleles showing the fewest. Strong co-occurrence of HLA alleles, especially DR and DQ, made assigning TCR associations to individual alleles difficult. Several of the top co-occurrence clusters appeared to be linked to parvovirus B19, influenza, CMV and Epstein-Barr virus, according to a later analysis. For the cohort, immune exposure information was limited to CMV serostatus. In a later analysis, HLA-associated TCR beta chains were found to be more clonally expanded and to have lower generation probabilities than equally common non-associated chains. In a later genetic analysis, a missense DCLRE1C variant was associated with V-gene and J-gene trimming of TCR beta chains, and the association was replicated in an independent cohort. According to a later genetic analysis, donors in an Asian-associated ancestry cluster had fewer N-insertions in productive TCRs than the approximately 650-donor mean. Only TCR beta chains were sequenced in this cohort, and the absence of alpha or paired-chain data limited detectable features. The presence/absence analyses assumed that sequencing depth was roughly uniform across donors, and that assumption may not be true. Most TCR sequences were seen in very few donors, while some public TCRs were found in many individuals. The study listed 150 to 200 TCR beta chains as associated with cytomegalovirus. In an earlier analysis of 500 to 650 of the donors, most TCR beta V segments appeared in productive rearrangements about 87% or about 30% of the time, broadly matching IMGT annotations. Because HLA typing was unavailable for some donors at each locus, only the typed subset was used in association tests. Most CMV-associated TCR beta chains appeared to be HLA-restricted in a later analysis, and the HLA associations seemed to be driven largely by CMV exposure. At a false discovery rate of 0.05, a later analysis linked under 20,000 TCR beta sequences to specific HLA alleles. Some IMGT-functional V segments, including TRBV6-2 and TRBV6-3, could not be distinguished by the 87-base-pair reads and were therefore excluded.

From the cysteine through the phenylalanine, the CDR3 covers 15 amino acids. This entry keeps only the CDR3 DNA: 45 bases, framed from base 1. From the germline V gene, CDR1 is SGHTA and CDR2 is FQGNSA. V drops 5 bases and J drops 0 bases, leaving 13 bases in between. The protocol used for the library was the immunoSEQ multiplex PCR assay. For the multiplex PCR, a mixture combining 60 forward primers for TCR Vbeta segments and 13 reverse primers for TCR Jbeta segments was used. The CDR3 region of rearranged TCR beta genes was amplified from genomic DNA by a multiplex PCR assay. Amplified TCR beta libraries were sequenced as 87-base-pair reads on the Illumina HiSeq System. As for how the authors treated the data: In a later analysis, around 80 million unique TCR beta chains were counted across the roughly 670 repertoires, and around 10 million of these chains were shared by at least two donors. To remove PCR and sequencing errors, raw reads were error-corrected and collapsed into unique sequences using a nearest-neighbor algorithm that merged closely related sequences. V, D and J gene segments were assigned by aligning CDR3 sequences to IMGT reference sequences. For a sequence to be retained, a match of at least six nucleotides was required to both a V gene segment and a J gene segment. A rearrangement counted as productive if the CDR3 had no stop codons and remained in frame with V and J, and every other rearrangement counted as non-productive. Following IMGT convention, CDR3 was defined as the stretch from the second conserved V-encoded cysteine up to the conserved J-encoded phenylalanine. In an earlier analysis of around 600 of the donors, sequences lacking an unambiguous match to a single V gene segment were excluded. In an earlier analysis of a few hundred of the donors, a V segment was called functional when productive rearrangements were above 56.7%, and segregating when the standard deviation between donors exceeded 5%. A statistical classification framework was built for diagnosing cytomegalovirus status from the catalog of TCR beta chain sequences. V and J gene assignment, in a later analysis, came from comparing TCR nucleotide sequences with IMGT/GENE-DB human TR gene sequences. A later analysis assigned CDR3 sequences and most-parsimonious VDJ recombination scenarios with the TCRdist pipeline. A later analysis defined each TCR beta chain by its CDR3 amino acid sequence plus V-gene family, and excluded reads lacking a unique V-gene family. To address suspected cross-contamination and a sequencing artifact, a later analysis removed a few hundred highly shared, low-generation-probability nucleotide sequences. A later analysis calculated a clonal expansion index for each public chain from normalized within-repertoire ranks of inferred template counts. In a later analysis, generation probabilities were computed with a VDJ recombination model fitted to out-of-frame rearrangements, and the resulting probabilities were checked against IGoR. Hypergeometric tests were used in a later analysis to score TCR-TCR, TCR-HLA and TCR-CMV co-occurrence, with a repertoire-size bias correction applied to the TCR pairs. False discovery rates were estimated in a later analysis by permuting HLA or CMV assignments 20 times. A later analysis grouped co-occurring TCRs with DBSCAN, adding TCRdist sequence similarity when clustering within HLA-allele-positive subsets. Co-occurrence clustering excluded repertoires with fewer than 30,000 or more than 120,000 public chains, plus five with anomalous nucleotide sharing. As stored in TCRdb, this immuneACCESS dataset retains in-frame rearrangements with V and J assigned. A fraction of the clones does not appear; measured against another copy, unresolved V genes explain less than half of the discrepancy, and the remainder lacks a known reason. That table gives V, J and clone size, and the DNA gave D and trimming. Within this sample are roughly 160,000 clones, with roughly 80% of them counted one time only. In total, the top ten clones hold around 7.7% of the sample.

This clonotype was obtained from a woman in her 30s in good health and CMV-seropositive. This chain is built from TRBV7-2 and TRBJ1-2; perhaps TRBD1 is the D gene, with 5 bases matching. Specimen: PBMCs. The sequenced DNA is TGTGCCAGCAGCCCGTACAGGCTTACTAACTATGGCTACACCTTC. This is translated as CASSPYRLTNYGYTF.